The TCR beta chain under discussion was sequenced for a study of T cell repertoires in cytomegalovirus infection. Turning to the study itself: Newly reported HLA-C-restricted and thoroughly characterized HLA-B-restricted CMV epitopes were employed. Public TCR beta signatures marked donors with CMV infection and the matching HLA.

Notes on the study in general: Dominating the ex vivo response were HLA-C-restricted CMV-specific TCR beta clonotypes.

Germline assignment: CDR1 SGHVS and CDR2 FNYEAQ. V shed 2 bases and J 8 bases; nucleotides not matched to a gene: 9. This CDR3 region has 15 residues. This clonotype was observed a few times. Its antigen remains unidentified. TCRdb ran MiXCR on the reads and lists one entry per CDR3 protein. Of 70,000 or so distinct CDR3 sequences detected, about 27% appear once; the ten largest clones hold 45% to 75%. The rearrangement uses TRBV7-6 and TRBJ2-1, with 7 bases aligning to TRBD2. The source is a human donor in good health (CMV status not recorded). Some clones in this sample may be carry-over from other donors' samples. The material sequenced was CD8+ T cells from cultured PBMCs, taken from culture after CMV antigen stimulation. The CDR3 loop reads CASSLRLAVGDEQFF. DNA for the CDR3: TGTGCCAGCAGCTTAAGGCTAGCGGTCGGGGATGAGCAGTTCTTC.